These 10 T cell receptor beta chains share one sample of origin, sequenced in a study of T cell changes during pregnancy in multiple sclerosis. Clones were sequenced by immunoSEQ multiplex PCR, and TCRdb holds only the in-frame ones, with some missing. The sample carries around 95,000 clones, 94% recorded once. The sequencing used peripheral blood, collected after pregnancy. These receptors originate from a female donor in good health, enrolled as a control in a pregnancy study.

J is TRBJ2-5 and V is TRBV7-8; the match to TRBD1 covers 8 bases. Germline CDR1 and CDR2: SGHVS and FQNEAQ. CDR3 length: 15 amino acids. With 1 base clipped from V and 7 bases from J, the junction kept 8 bases outside the gene matches. The chain's CDR3 is CASSLGTGFDGTQYF. CDR3 bases: TGTGCCAGCAGCTTAGGGACAGGGTTTGACGGGACCCAGTACTTC.

V and J are TRBV13 and TRBJ2-3; D not certain. Per germline, CDR1 PRHDT and CDR2 FYEKMQ (reference sequence). Between the trimmed V and J ends, which lost 3 bases and 3 bases, there was a span of 7 bases. This CDR3 is built from 13 residues. The CDR3 is CASSFGLTDTQYF. CDR3 sequence (DNA): TGTGCCAGCAGCTTCGGGTTGACAGATACGCAGTATTTT.

The rearrangement joins TRBV6-6 to TRBJ2-1; no reliable D call. Germline V gene lookup returns CDR1 MNHNY and CDR2 SVGAGI (reference sequence). V lost 7 bases, J lost 5 bases, and 6 bases lay in between. The CDR3 has 11 amino acids. The CDR3 nucleotides read TGTGCCAGCAAAGAGGACAATGAGCAGTTCTTC. Protein sequence: CASKEDNEQFF.

V and J are TRBV14 and TRBJ2-7; TRBD2 is a possible D gene (5 bases). Trimming left V 1 base short and J 0 bases short, with 13 bases between. The CDR3 extends over 16 amino acids. Germline-derived CDR1 and CDR2 are SGHDN and FVKESK. The DNA of the CDR3 is TGTGCCAGCAGCCAAGTACTCGCGGACTTCTCCTACGAGCAGTACTTC. It is translated as CASSQVLADFSYEQYF.

The chain employs TRBV27 and TRBJ2-7; D is possibly TRBD1 (6 bases). The CDR3 extends over 15 amino acids. Trimming shortened V by 3 bases and J by 2 bases, and 14 bases separated the two germline ends. In germline, CDR1 is MNHEY, CDR2 SMNVEV (reference sequence). CDR3 amino acids: CASSLSGTLTYEQYF. The CDR3 region has the DNA TGTGCCAGCAGTTTGTCCGGGACACTCACCTACGAGCAGTACTTC.

The rearrangement links TRBV25-1 to TRBJ2-2; D may be TRBD2 (5 bases). Looked up from germline, CDR1 is MGHDK and CDR2 is SYGVNS. Trimming took off 7 bases at V and 2 bases at J, with 11 bases between the two ends. The CDR3 totals 14 residues. DNA of the CDR3: TGTGCCAGCAAGGAGCGGATAAACACCGGGGAGCTGTTTTTT. This sequence encodes CASKERINTGELFF.

CDR3 nucleotide sequence: TGTGCCAGCAGCCTACTAGCGGCAGGCTCCTACGAGCAGTACTTC. It specifies CASSLLAAGSYEQYF. V gene TRBV7-2 combines with J gene TRBJ2-7; 8 nucleotides agree with TRBD2. Trimming removed 5 bases from V and 0 bases from J; junction bases left unmatched: 6. From germline, CDR1 is SGHTA and CDR2 FQGNSA. This CDR3 has 15 residues.

The chain employs TRBV5-1 and TRBJ2-1, with 7 bases fitting TRBD1. The J segment lost 13 bases and the V segment lost 5 bases, leaving 12 bases of the junction unmatched. This CDR3 region has 13 residues. Per germline, CDR1 SGHRS and CDR2 YFSETQ. The CDR3 sequence is CASSNPKGARQFF. CDR3 nucleotides: TGCGCCAGCAGTAACCCAAAGGGGGCGCGACAGTTCTTC.

The chain's CDR3 is CASRGEYEQYF. CDR3 bases: TGCGCCAGCCGGGGGGAGTACGAGCAGTACTTC. V and J are TRBV5-1 and TRBJ2-7, with 7 bases identical to TRBD2. Germline V CDR1 and CDR2: SGHRS, YFSETQ. CDR3 length equals 11 residues. With V trimmed by 7 bases and J by 4 bases, 2 bases remained unmatched.

This clone has a single count. This chain joins TRBV5-1 and TRBJ2-7, with TRBD2 matching over 8 bases. CDR3 size: 14 residues. In germline, CDR1 is SGHRS, CDR2 YFSETQ. The ends lost 4 bases at V and 4 bases at J; junction bases unmatched: 7. The CDR3 nucleotides read TGCGCCAGCAGCGGCGGGACTAGAAAGTACGAGCAGTACTTC. Protein product: CASSGGTRKYEQYF.